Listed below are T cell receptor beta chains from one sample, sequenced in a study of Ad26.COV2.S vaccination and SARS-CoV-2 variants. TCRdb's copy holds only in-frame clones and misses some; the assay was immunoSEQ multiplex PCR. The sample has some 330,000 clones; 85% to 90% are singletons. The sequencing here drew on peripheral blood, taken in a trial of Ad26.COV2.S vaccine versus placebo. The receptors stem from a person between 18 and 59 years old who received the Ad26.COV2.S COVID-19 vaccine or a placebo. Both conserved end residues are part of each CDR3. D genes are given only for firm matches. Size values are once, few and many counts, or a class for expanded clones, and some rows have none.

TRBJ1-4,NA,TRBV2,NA,CASQGPNEKLFF,TGTGCCAGCCAGGGGCCTAATGAAAAACTGTTTTTT
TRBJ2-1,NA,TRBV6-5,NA,CASSSSGATYNEQFF,TGTGCCAGCAGTTCGTCGGGAGCCACCTACAATGAGCAGTTCTTC
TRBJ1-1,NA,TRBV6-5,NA,CASSPQNTEAFF,TGTGCCAGCAGTCCCCAGAACACTGAAGCTTTCTTT
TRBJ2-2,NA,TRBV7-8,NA,CASSGSVTGELFF,TGTGCCAGCAGTGGAAGCGTAACCGGGGAGCTGTTTTTT
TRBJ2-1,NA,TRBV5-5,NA,CASSLNPTYNEQFF,TGTGCCAGCAGCTTAAACCCCACCTACAATGAGCAGTTCTTC
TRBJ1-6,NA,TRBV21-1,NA,CASSKEGVRASYNSPLHF,TGTGCCAGCAGCAAAGAGGGGGTCAGGGCATCCTATAATTCACCCCTCCACTTT
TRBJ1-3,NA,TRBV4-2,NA,CASSQVGTDGNTIYF,TGTGCCAGCAGCCAAGTTGGGACCGACGGAAACACCATATATTTT
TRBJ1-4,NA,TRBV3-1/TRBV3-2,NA,CASSPGGISNEKLFF,TGTGCCAGCAGCCCCGGGGGGATTTCTAATGAAAAACTGTTTTTT
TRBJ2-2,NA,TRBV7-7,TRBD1,CASSSQGARVGGELFF,TGTGCCAGCAGCTCTCAGGGGGCGCGGGTTGGCGGGGAGCTGTTTTTT
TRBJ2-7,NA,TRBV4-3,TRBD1,CASSLGQGLLYEQYF,TGCGCCAGCAGCCTGGGACAGGGTCTCCTCTACGAGCAGTACTTC
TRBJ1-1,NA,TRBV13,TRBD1,CASSSSGTGLWNTEAFF,TGTGCCAGCAGCTCCTCCGGGACAGGCCTCTGGAACACTGAAGCTTTCTTT
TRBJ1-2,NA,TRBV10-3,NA,CAISDSSNYGYTF,TGTGCCATCAGTGACAGCTCTAACTATGGCTACACCTTC
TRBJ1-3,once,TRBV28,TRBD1,CASSLPETAGGFGNTIYF,TGTGCCAGCAGTTTACCTGAGACGGCAGGGGGCTTTGGAAACACCATATATTTT
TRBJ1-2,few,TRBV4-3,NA,CASSQDRTAPFIDGYTF,TGCGCCAGCAGCCAAGATAGGACAGCCCCCTTCATAGATGGCTACACCTTC
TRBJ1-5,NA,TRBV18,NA,CASSPGGQSFQPQHF,TGTGCCAGCTCACCAGGCGGACAGAGTTTTCAGCCCCAGCATTTT
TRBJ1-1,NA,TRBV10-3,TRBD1,CAIRTGTGTEAFF,TGTGCCATCAGGACAGGGACCGGCACTGAAGCTTTCTTT
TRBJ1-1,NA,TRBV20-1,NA,CSASGAASMNTEAFF,TGCAGTGCTAGTGGGGCAGCTTCCATGAACACTGAAGCTTTCTTT
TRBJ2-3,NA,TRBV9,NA,CASSVGSGVFTDTQYF,TGTGCCAGCAGCGTAGGGTCGGGGGTATTCACAGATACGCAGTATTTT
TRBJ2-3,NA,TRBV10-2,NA,CASSAGEVLRTDTQYF,TGCGCCAGCAGTGCGGGGGAGGTTCTTCGCACAGATACGCAGTATTTT
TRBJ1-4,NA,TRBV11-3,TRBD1,CASSTHRGEDEKLFF,TGTGCCAGCAGCACGCACAGGGGAGAGGATGAAAAACTGTTTTTT
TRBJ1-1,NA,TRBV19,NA,CASTGHGGNTEAFF,TGTGCCAGTACAGGGCATGGGGGGAACACTGAAGCTTTCTTT
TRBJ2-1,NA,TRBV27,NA,CASSLVGSVIYNEQFF,TGTGCCAGCAGTTTAGTCGGTTCGGTTATCTACAATGAGCAGTTCTTC
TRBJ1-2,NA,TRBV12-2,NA,CASRLLNRGGYGYTF,TGTGCAAGTCGCTTATTAAACAGGGGGGGTTATGGCTACACCTTC